This T cell receptor beta chain came from a study of cytomegalovirus exposure and HLA in healthy donors. Looking at the study overall: Some 80 million unique TCR sequences came from HLA-typed donors in an early release. Study-wide findings and caveats: There were several of the most significant clusters that appeared linked to common viral pathogens in a later analysis.

The germline CDR1 and CDR2 sequences are KGHSH and LQKENI. The length of the CDR3 is 15 residues. Trimming took 2 bases from V and 6 from J, leaving 15 bases between them. Amplification used 60 Vbeta primers and 13 Jbeta primers. The protocol was immunoSEQ multiplex PCR, while the TCRdb copy is restricted to in-frame clones and leaves out a portion. This sample's table reports about 48,000 clones. As for this clone: Its antigen is currently unknown.

The TCR originated in a woman in her thirties or forties in good health and CMV-seronegative. The sample consisted of PBMCs. The chain has TRBV18 and TRBJ2-3, with D possibly being TRBD1 (6 bases). The CDR3 coding sequence is TGTGCCAGCTCACCATCCTCGGCAGGGGTCGATACGCAGTATTTT. This encodes CASSPSSAGVDTQYF.